Following are 23 T cell receptor beta chains from one sample sequenced in a study of PD-L1 blockade in urothelial cancer. The time point denotes: pretreatment peripheral blood. Produced via immunoSEQ multiplex PCR; TCRdb's table is partial and in-frame only. The table includes about 49,000 clones, 70% to 80% detected once. The sample consisted of PBMCs, taken around atezolizumab (anti-PD-L1) treatment. These receptors were taken from a man between 65 and 85 years old with urothelial cancer.

Comment on this clone: One end of the junction does not line up with germline, which may come from a read error. The J gene is TRBJ2-5, the V gene TRBV7-7; 7 bases are shared with TRBD1. The CDR3 sequence is 18 residues long. Germline CDR1 is SSHAT and CDR2 is FNYEAQ (reference sequence). The CDR3 DNA follows: TGTGCTAGCAGCCTAATAGCCGGGGCGGGCAGGGGGCAAGAGACCCAGTACTTC. It codes for CASSLIAGAGRGQETQYF.

In its sample, this clone was seen a few times. CDR3 in DNA: TGTGCCGAAGAGGGGAGGGATCCTTTCAACTATGGCTACACCTTC. This encodes CAEEGRDPFNYGYTF. The chain joins TRBV2 to TRBJ1-2; D might be TRBD1 (5 bases). Trimming cost V 11 bases and J 2 bases, with 21 bases left between them. CDR1 is SNHLY and CDR2 is FYNNEI in the germline V gene. This CDR3 spans 15 amino acids.

This chain connects TRBV6-1 to TRBJ2-5; D is perhaps TRBD2 (6 bases). The V end was cut by 1 base, the J end by 3 bases, with 18 bases between. Germline V gives CDR1 MNHNS, CDR2 SASEGT. The CDR3 loop spans 17 amino acids. CDR3 sequence reads: CASSEGLGLGLKETQYF. CDR3 DNA sequence: TGTGCCAGCAGTGAAGGCCTGGGACTTGGGTTAAAAGAGACCCAGTACTTC.

This chain links TRBV28 with TRBJ2-5; 7 nucleotides agree with TRBD2. The V gene's germline CDR1 is MDHEN and CDR2 SYDVKM. V shed 5 bases and J 2 bases; nucleotides not matched to a gene: 5. This CDR3 has 14 residues. This chain's CDR3 is CASSTASGQETQYF. In DNA, the CDR3 is TGTGCCAGCAGTACGGCTAGCGGACAAGAGACCCAGTACTTC.

This chain links TRBV28 with TRBJ2-7; TRBD2 aligns across 11 bases. Germline V gene lookup returns CDR1 MDHEN and CDR2 SYDVKM. CDR3 length equals 15 residues. Trimming at V came to 5 bases and at J to 3 bases, leaving 6 bases not matched to a gene. The CDR3 nucleotides are TGTGCCAGCAGTGGAACTAGCGGGAGTGACTACGAGCAGTACTTC. Encoded protein: CASSGTSGSDYEQYF.

The rearrangement uses TRBV27 and TRBJ2-2; 7 nucleotides match TRBD2. This CDR3 has 15 amino acids. After removal of 5 bases from V and 8 bases from J, the junction contained 11 bases not matched to a gene. CDR1 and CDR2 (germline): MNHEY, SMNVEV (reference sequence). CDR3: CASSIRASGGGELFF. The CDR3 DNA reads TGTGCCAGCAGTATACGCGCTAGCGGAGGGGGGGAGCTGTTTTTT.

V and J are TRBV15 and TRBJ2-3, with 8 bases aligning to TRBD2. The length of the CDR3 is 18 residues. V lost 0 bases and J lost 4; bases outside the gene matches: 12. Germline CDR1 LNHNV, CDR2 YYDKDF (reference sequence). The CDR3 bases are TGTGCCACCAGCAGAGATTTAGAACAGGGAGCGGGAGCAGATACGCAGTATTTT. Translated: CATSRDLEQGAGADTQYF. Together with reference TRBV15 and TRBJ2-3, the CDR3 gives the full variable domain: DAMVIQNPRYQVTQFGKPVTLSCSQTLNHNVMYWYQQKSSQAPKLLFHYYDKDFNNEADTPDNFQSRRPNTSFCFLDIRSPGLGDTAMYLCATSRDLEQGAGADTQYFGPGTRLTVL.

This chain joins TRBV6-1 and TRBJ1-4; TRBD1 might be the D (6 bases). Trimming shortened V by 6 bases and J by 3 bases, and 11 bases separated the two germline ends. The CDR3 runs 14 residues. Germline-derived CDR1 and CDR2 are MNHNS and SASEGT. DNA of the CDR3: TGTGCCAGCAGGCCAAGGGGGTCTAATGAAAAACTGTTTTTT. Residues: CASRPRGSNEKLFF.

The rearrangement uses TRBV5-1 and TRBJ2-7; D is perhaps TRBD1 (6 bases). This CDR3 region has 13 residues. Per germline, CDR1 SGHRS and CDR2 YFSETQ. V was shortened by 3 bases and J by 3 bases, with 10 bases between the two germline ends. DNA of the CDR3: TGCGCCAGCAGCTCGTTACAGGGCTACGAGCAGTACTTC. This encodes CASSSLQGYEQYF.

This clone came up many times. The J gene is TRBJ2-2, the V gene TRBV28; 7 nucleotides align to TRBD1. Germline CDR1 is MDHEN and CDR2 is SYDVKM. The CDR3 is 15 amino acids. Trimming removed 4 bases from V and 1 base from J; junction bases left unmatched: 3. CDR3 amino acids: CASSSAGGNTGELFF. The CDR3 DNA follows: TGTGCCAGCAGTTCAGCAGGGGGGAACACCGGGGAGCTGTTTTTT. Full variable domain (rest looked up from reference TRBV28 and TRBJ2-2): DVKVTQSSRYLVKRTGEKVFLECVQDMDHENMFWYRQDPGLGLRLIYFSYDVKMKEKGDIPEGYSVSREKKERFSLILESASTNQTSMYLCASSSAGGNTGELFFGEGSRLTVL.

The CDR3 reads CASSTSGRPGYEQFF. The CDR3 nucleotides are TGTGCCAGTAGTACTAGCGGGAGGCCAGGCTATGAGCAGTTCTTC. The chain is built from TRBV19 and TRBJ2-1; TRBD2 agrees at 11 bases. This CDR3 has 15 amino acids. With 4 bases clipped from V and 8 bases from J, the junction kept 7 bases outside the gene matches. Looked up from germline, CDR1 is LNHDA and CDR2 is SQIVND (reference sequence).

The chain recombines TRBV4-2 with TRBJ2-2; possible D gene TRBD2, 5 bases. Trimming pared 4 bases from V and 2 bases from J, leaving 14 bases between. The CDR3 has 16 residues. Germline CDR1 and CDR2: LGHNA and YNFKEQ. The CDR3 region is CASSLRSEENTGELFF. CDR3 sequence (DNA): TGTGCCAGCAGCCTCCGTAGCGAAGAAAACACCGGGGAGCTGTTTTTT.

The V gene is TRBV7-2, the J gene TRBJ2-3, with 15 bases identical to TRBD2. CDR3 length: 16 residues. With 5 bases clipped from V and 3 bases from J, the junction kept 3 bases outside the gene matches. Germline CDR1 is SGHTA and CDR2 is FQGNSA. The CDR3 DNA follows: TGTGCCAGCAGCCAGGGACTAGCGGGAGGTACAGATACGCAGTATTTT. This translates into CASSQGLAGGTDTQYF.

V and J are TRBV18 and TRBJ2-1, with a weak D call TRBD1 (6 bases). The V gene's germline CDR1 is KGHSH and CDR2 LQKENI. The CDR3 consists of 14 residues. V was shortened by 2 bases and J by 6 bases, with 11 bases between the two germline ends. CDR3 residues: CASSPGTGRNEQFF. The CDR3 DNA is TGTGCCAGCTCACCAGGAACAGGGCGCAATGAGCAGTTCTTC.

The rearrangement links TRBV28 to TRBJ1-5; D might be TRBD1 (5 bases). The CDR3 is 15 residues long. Per the germline V gene, CDR1 is MDHEN and CDR2 is SYDVKM. V was shortened by 7 bases and J by 5 bases, with 18 bases between the two germline ends. The chain's CDR3 is CASIARRVGDQPQHF. CDR3 coding DNA: TGTGCCAGCATTGCCCGCAGGGTGGGTGATCAGCCCCAGCATTTT.

The rearrangement joins TRBV19 to TRBJ2-3, with a possible D match to TRBD1 (6 bases). Germline V gene data show CDR1 as LNHDA and CDR2 as SQIVND (reference sequence). CDR3 length: 15 amino acids. The V end lost 3 bases, the J end lost 3 bases, and 13 bases lay between the germline ends. CDR3 in amino acids: CASSIRDMGTDTQYF. CDR3 DNA sequence: TGTGCCAGTAGTATCCGGGACATGGGGACAGATACGCAGTATTTT.

The rearrangement links TRBV4-1 to TRBJ2-1; maybe TRBD2 (6 bases). This CDR3 region has 15 residues. Between the trimmed V and J ends, which lost 2 bases and 5 bases, there was a span of 13 bases. Germline V gene data show CDR1 as MGHRA and CDR2 as YSYEKL. The CDR3 DNA follows: TGCGCCAGCAGCCAACCGCGGGGAAGAGACAATGAGCAGTTCTTC. It encodes CASSQPRGRDNEQFF.

This clone was counted a single time. CDR3 loop: CASRTQGLTEAFF. In DNA, the CDR3 is TGTGCCAGCAGAACCCAGGGGTTAACTGAAGCTTTCTTT. This chain links TRBV6-5 with TRBJ1-1; TRBD1 is a possible D gene (6 bases). The germline CDR1 and CDR2 sequences are MNHEY and SVGAGI. The CDR3 contains 13 residues. V dropped 6 bases and J dropped 5 bases, with 13 bases sitting between them.

J is TRBJ1-2 and V is TRBV2; tentative D call: TRBD1 (6 bases). V was shortened by 6 bases and J by 8 bases, with 19 bases between the two germline ends. In germline, CDR1 is SNHLY, CDR2 FYNNEI. The CDR3 covers 14 residues. The CDR3 sequence: CASRPFNRENGYTF. In nucleotides, the CDR3 is TGTGCCAGCAGGCCCTTTAACAGGGAAAACGGCTACACCTTC.

The V call is TRBV28, the J call TRBJ1-1; D is uncertain. Trimming stripped 6 bases from V and 5 bases from J, with 7 bases between. This CDR3 has 11 amino acids. Looked up from germline, CDR1 is MDHEN and CDR2 is SYDVKM. The CDR3 here is CASRVLTEAFF. The CDR3 nucleotides are TGTGCCAGCAGGGTACTTACTGAAGCTTTCTTT.

This chain connects TRBV27 to TRBJ2-1; TRBD1 matches at 9 bases. CDR3 length: 19 amino acids. The germline V gene has CDR1 MNHEY and CDR2 SMNVEV (reference sequence). V lost 4 bases, J lost 4 bases, and 17 bases stayed unmatched. The DNA of the CDR3 is TGTGCCAGCAGTTCGGAGGGTTGGGACAGGGAGCTTTTATACAATGAGCAGTTCTTC. Translation: CASSSEGWDRELLYNEQFF.

This rearrangement joins TRBV27 to TRBJ2-3, with a weak D call TRBD1 (6 bases). Trimming shortened V by 7 bases and J by 2 bases, and 13 bases separated the two germline ends. Germline V CDR1 and CDR2: MNHEY, SMNVEV (reference sequence). The CDR3 consists of 14 residues. The CDR3 bases are TGTGCCAGCACAAATGACAGGCTCACAGATACGCAGTATTTT. This gives the protein CASTNDRLTDTQYF.

The chain carries TRBV29-1 and TRBJ2-2; 14 nucleotides line up with TRBD2. The CDR3 loop spans 17 amino acids. Germline V gives CDR1 SQVTM, CDR2 ANQGSEA. V lost 8 bases and J lost 2; bases outside the gene matches: 10. The CDR3 DNA reads as TGCAGCCCGGGACTAGCGGGAGAGCCATCTAACACCGGGGAGCTGTTTTTT. Its translation is CSPGLAGEPSNTGELFF.